This T cell receptor (beta chain) was sequenced in a study of spatial heterogeneity in lung cancer. Whole-study context: Beta-chain sequences consistently outnumbered alpha-chain sequences in detection.

TCRdb independently ran MiXCR on the 5' RACE reads; one entry per CDR3 protein. The sample yields about 50,000 distinct CDR3 sequences, about 7.6% seen once. The sample holds many counts of this clonotype. V lost 5 bases, J lost 1 base, and 7 bases stayed unmatched. Germline-derived CDR1 and CDR2 are ENHRY and SYGVKD. The length of the CDR3 is 15 residues. Regarding time point: sample taken at primary tumor resection. Unsorted whole RNA of tumor, nontumor lung or frozen PBMC was sequenced. The chain uses TRBV10-3 and TRBJ1-1; 7 bases are a match to TRBD1. This sequence originates from a female donor with early-stage non-small cell lung cancer. Sequenced material: PBMCs, taken at surgery. The CDR3: CAISPWGQQNTEAFF. CDR3 DNA sequence: TGTGCCATCAGTCCCTGGGGACAGCAGAACACTGAAGCTTTCTTT.